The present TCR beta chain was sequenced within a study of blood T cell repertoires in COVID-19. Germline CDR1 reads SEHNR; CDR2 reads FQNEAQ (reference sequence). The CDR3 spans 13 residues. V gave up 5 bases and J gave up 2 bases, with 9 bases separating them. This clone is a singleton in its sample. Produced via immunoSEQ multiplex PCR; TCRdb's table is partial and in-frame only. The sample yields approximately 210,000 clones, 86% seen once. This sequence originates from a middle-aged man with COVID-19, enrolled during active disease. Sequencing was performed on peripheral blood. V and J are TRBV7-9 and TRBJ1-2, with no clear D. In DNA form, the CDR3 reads TGTGCCAGCAGCCCAACAGTGAACTATGGCTACACCTTC. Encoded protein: CASSPTVNYGYTF.